The 22 T cell receptor beta chains below all came from one sample that was sequenced in a study of blood T cell repertoires in COVID-19. Generated by immunoSEQ multiplex PCR, the TCRdb table keeps only in-frame clones and is missing some. The sample lists around 180,000 clones, about four fifths seen once, with about 11% in the top ten. The source material was peripheral blood. Receptors were obtained from a woman of 80 years or more with active or convalescent COVID-19.

This chain links TRBV7-9 with TRBJ2-1, with D possibly matching TRBD2 (5 bases). The CDR3 is made up of 15 amino acids. V dropped 4 bases and J dropped 9 bases, with 19 bases sitting between them. From germline, CDR1 is SEHNR and CDR2 FQNEAQ (reference sequence). The CDR3 is CASSWGEAEWSEQFF. Written as DNA, the CDR3 is TGTGCCAGCAGCTGGGGAGAGGCTGAATGGAGTGAGCAGTTCTTC.

This chain links TRBV5-6 with TRBJ2-7, with D possibly matching TRBD2 (5 bases). Germline loops: CDR1 SGHDT, CDR2 YYEEEE. This CDR3 contains 14 residues. The V and J ends lost 6 bases and 2 bases respectively, with 15 bases between them. CDR3 coding DNA: TGTGCCAGCACGTTTGGGGTCGGGACCTACGAGCAGTACTTC. Its translation: CASTFGVGTYEQYF.

The chain joins TRBV5-4 to TRBJ2-1, with 11 bases identical to TRBD2. Germline lookup yields CDR1 SGHNT and CDR2 YYREEE (reference sequence). CDR3 length equals 16 residues. V lost 2 bases and J lost 7; bases outside the gene matches: 8. CDR3 region: CASSLVLAGVRNEQFF. CDR3 DNA sequence: TGTGCCAGCAGCTTAGTACTAGCGGGAGTCCGAAATGAGCAGTTCTTC. Full variable domain (missing parts from reference TRBV5-4 and TRBJ2-1): ETGVTQSPTHLIKTRGQQVTLRCSSQSGHNTVSWYQQALGQGPQFIFQYYREEENGRGNFPPRFSGLQFPNYSSELNVNALELDDSALYLCASSLVLAGVRNEQFFGPGTRLTVL.

In the case of this clone: Other DNA sequences in this sample translate to the same CDR3. V usage is TRBV7-3 and J usage is TRBJ2-1; D perhaps matches TRBD2 (6 bases). CDR1 and CDR2 from the germline V gene are SGHTA and FQGTGA. The V gene lost 4 bases and the J gene lost 7 bases, with 11 bases spanning the gap. CDR3 length: 13 amino acids. CDR3 nucleotide sequence: TGTGCCAGCAGCTCGGGGACTTTTAATGAGCAGTTCTTC. This gives the protein CASSSGTFNEQFF. The full variable domain, in which reference TRBV7-3 and TRBJ2-1 provide the parts outside the CDR3, is GAGVSQTPSNKVTEKGKYVELRCDPISGHTALYWYRQSLGQGPEFLIYFQGTGAADDSGLPNDRFFAVRPEGSVSTLKIQRTERGDSAVYLCASSSGTFNEQFFGPGTRLTVL.

This chain links TRBV5-8 with TRBJ2-7, with D perhaps TRBD2 (5 bases). With 5 bases removed from V and 4 bases from J, the gap between germline ends came to 7 bases. The length of the CDR3 is 11 residues. Germline assignment: CDR1 SGHTS and CDR2 YDEGEE. The CDR3 protein is CASRRTYEQYF. CDR3 sequence (DNA): TGTGCCAGCAGGCGGACTTACGAGCAGTACTTC.

The chain combines TRBV19 with TRBJ1-1; 7 bases fit TRBD1. The trim removed 5 bases at V and 0 bases at J, leaving 9 bases unmatched. CDR1 is LNHDA and CDR2 is SQIVND in the germline V gene (reference sequence). This CDR3 is built from 16 residues. CDR3 region: CASSSQTTGLNTEAFF. DNA of the CDR3: TGTGCCAGTAGTTCACAAACGACAGGGCTGAACACTGAAGCTTTCTTT.

The rearrangement uses TRBV7-6 and TRBJ1-4; a possible D gene is TRBD1 (5 bases). CDR3 size: 15 residues. V shed 2 bases and J shed 3 bases, with 10 bases lying between them. Germline CDR1 reads SGHVS; CDR2 reads FNYEAQ. The CDR3 nucleotides are TGTGCCAGCAGCTTACAGGGAAGGTCTAATGAAAAACTGTTTTTT. Its protein product is CASSLQGRSNEKLFF.

The chain is built from TRBV19 and TRBJ2-5; 12 nucleotides agree with TRBD2. This CDR3 has 20 amino acids. Losses at the gene ends were 7 bases for V and 2 bases for J; bases not matched to a gene: 20. CDR1 is LNHDA, CDR2 SQIVND, per germline (reference sequence). CDR3 residues: CASTYRASTSGSVGQETQYF. The CDR3 bases are TGTGCCAGTACCTACCGGGCCTCGACTAGCGGGAGTGTGGGACAAGAGACCCAGTACTTC. The full variable domain, its missing parts supplied by reference TRBV19 and TRBJ2-5, is DGGITQSPKYLFRKEGQNVTLSCEQNLNHDAMYWYRQDPGQGLRLIYYSQIVNDFQKGDIAEGYSVSREKKESFPLTVTSAQKNPTAFYLCASTYRASTSGSVGQETQYFGPGTRLLVL.

The chain has TRBV28 and TRBJ2-5; 8 bases map to TRBD1. The CDR3 spans 15 residues. Germline CDR1 MDHEN, CDR2 SYDVKM. V lost 5 bases, J lost 5 bases, and 10 bases stayed unmatched. The CDR3 nucleotides read TGTGCCAGCAGTAAAGGACAGGGACGATCGGAGACCCAGTACTTC. Its protein is CASSKGQGRSETQYF.

The genes are TRBV28 and TRBJ1-5; unclear D gene. In germline, CDR1 is MDHEN, CDR2 SYDVKM. V shed 3 bases and J shed 11 bases, with 11 bases lying between them. The CDR3 spans 12 residues. CDR3 sequence reads: CASSLTQRSQHF. The CDR3 DNA reads as TGTGCCAGCAGTTTGACCCAGCGGTCCCAGCATTTT.

This clone was seen only once. V gene TRBV29-1 combines with J gene TRBJ1-2; D is perhaps TRBD1 (5 bases). The ends were cut back, 0 bases at V and 2 bases at J, with 10 bases in the middle. CDR1 and CDR2 (germline): SQVTM, ANQGSEA. This CDR3 has 14 amino acids. The CDR3 spells CSVEDLGGNYGYTF. The CDR3 bases are TGCAGCGTTGAAGATCTCGGGGGGAACTATGGCTACACCTTC.

The chain links TRBV28 to TRBJ1-1; D gene unclear. V was trimmed by 10 bases and J by 4 bases, leaving 19 bases between them. The CDR3 extends over 14 amino acids. The germline V gene encodes CDR1 MDHEN and CDR2 SYDVKM. The CDR3 DNA sequence: TGTGCCACCCACCGGAGCGGGGAAATCACTGAAGCTTTCTTT. Translated: CATHRSGEITEAFF. Drawing the rest from reference TRBV28 and TRBJ1-1, the complete variable domain is DVKVTQSSRYLVKRTGEKVFLECVQDMDHENMFWYRQDPGLGLRLIYFSYDVKMKEKGDIPEGYSVSREKKERFSLILESASTNQTSMYLCATHRSGEITEAFFGQGTRLTVV.

The chain carries TRBV28 and TRBJ1-5; D may be TRBD1 (6 bases). The CDR3 covers 13 residues. The V gene lost 9 bases and the J gene lost 4 bases, with 13 bases spanning the gap. Germline V gives CDR1 MDHEN, CDR2 SYDVKM. CDR3 nucleotides: TGTGCCAGTCGACAGGTGGGTAATCAGCCCCAGCATTTT. Its translation is CASRQVGNQPQHF.

V and J are TRBV3-1 (or the pseudogene TRBV3-2) and TRBJ2-7, with a tentative D call TRBD1 (6 bases). The CDR3 runs 14 residues. Trimming took 1 base from V and 0 from J, leaving 7 bases between them. CDR1 is LGHDT and CDR2 is YNNKEL in the germline V gene (reference sequence). The CDR3 DNA reads TGTGCCAGCAGCCAAGGGACAGCCTCCTACGAGCAGTACTTC. It is translated as CASSQGTASYEQYF.

This clone was seen only once. Different DNA sequences within this sample yield the same CDR3. Here the CDR3 DNA reads TGTGCCAGCAGTTTACGGGTTCAGCCCCAGCATTTT. This codes for CASSLRVQPQHF. The J gene is TRBJ1-5, the V gene TRBV28; D is unclear. The CDR3 has 12 amino acids. Trimming removed 2 bases from V and 6 bases from J, with 5 bases in between. The V gene's germline CDR1 is MDHEN and CDR2 SYDVKM.

The chain joins TRBV14 to TRBJ1-2, with 10 positions matching TRBD1. The CDR3 is 15 amino acids. V was pared by 4 bases and J by 5 bases, with 7 bases of the junction left unmatched. CDR1 is SGHDN and CDR2 is FVKESK in the germline V gene. CDR3 loop: CASSPGPGQGYGYTF. The CDR3 DNA is TGTGCCAGCAGCCCCGGCCCGGGACAGGGGTATGGCTACACCTTC.

The rearrangement links TRBV27 to TRBJ1-2; 10 positions agree with TRBD1. Germline V gene lookup returns CDR1 MNHEY and CDR2 SMNVEV (reference sequence). Trimming took 3 bases from V and 6 from J; bases not matched to a gene: 1. There are 13 residues in the CDR3. The CDR3 DNA reads as TGTGCCAGCAGTTTCGACAGGGGGCATGGCTACACCTTC. Its translation: CASSFDRGHGYTF.

This clone showed up just a few times. The genes are TRBV19 and TRBJ1-3; D is undetermined. V shed 1 base and J shed 0 bases, with 7 bases lying between them. Germline V lookup: CDR1 LNHDA, CDR2 SQIVND (reference sequence). The CDR3 length is 15 residues. CDR3 DNA: TGTGCCAGTAGTATAGCGGGAAACTCTGGAAACACCATATATTTT. Translated, it gives CASSIAGNSGNTIYF.

The chain has TRBV5-1 and TRBJ2-7, with TRBD2 identical over 11 bases. CDR1 and CDR2 (germline): SGHRS, YFSETQ. The CDR3 covers 17 residues. V was clipped by 0 bases and J by 3 bases; unmatched bases: 8. As DNA, the CDR3 is TGCGCCAGCAGCTTGGGGCTAGCGGGAGGTTGGGACTACGAGCAGTACTTC. It yields the protein CASSLGLAGGWDYEQYF.

The chain carries TRBV5-4 and TRBJ2-1; possible D gene TRBD1, 6 bases. V was pared by 0 bases and J by 7 bases, with 11 bases between. The CDR3 totals 14 residues. Germline V gene data show CDR1 as SGHNT and CDR2 as YYREEE (reference sequence). CDR3: CASSLATGNNEQFF. CDR3 DNA: TGTGCCAGCAGCTTGGCTACAGGGAATAATGAGCAGTTCTTC.

V is TRBV5-1 and J is TRBJ1-6; TRBD1 matches at 7 bases. This CDR3 has 15 amino acids. CDR1 SGHRS and CDR2 YFSETQ come from the germline V gene. V was pared by 4 bases and J by 7 bases, with 8 bases of the junction left unmatched. The CDR3 bases are TGCGCCAGCAGCGTCGGACAGGCCGGCAATTCACCCCTCCACTTT. It translates to CASSVGQAGNSPLHF.

This clone was found a few times. This chain uses TRBV30 with TRBJ2-3; 16 nucleotides align to TRBD2. V trimming: 2 bases; J trimming: 4 bases; junction bases outside the gene matches: 3. Germline-derived CDR1 and CDR2 are GTSNPN and SVGIG (reference sequence). This CDR3 comprises 16 residues. In DNA, the CDR3 is TGTGCCTGGAGTCGGGGACTAGCGGGAGGGCCAGATACGCAGTATTTT. This encodes CAWSRGLAGGPDTQYF.